One and the same sample provided the 20 T cell receptor beta chains below, sequenced in a study of blood T cells in healthy people across ages (dated by TCRdb to about 2015). Receptors were amplified or captured by 5' RACE. Sequencing instrument: Illumina HiSeq 2500. A second about 7 to 12 cycle PCR used a sample-barcoded 5' primer and a J-beta primer mix. TCRdb reran the public reads through fastp at Q25 and MiXCR, keeping productive beta chains. Each entry is one CDR3 protein sequence, shown with its most common DNA and genes. For this sample the table gives about 580,000 distinct CDR3 sequences, of which 40% to 55% were detected only once. Approximately 25% of the sample is held by the ten biggest clonotypes. Sample: blood. Receptors were obtained from an elderly man in good health.

The chain carries TRBV20-1 and TRBJ2-1; D not resolved. Looked up from germline, CDR1 is DFQATT and CDR2 is SNEGSKA (reference sequence). The CDR3 has 12 residues. V was trimmed by 6 bases and J by 5 bases, leaving 11 bases between them. CDR3 bases: TGCAGTGCCAGGCTTTCGGACAATGAGCAGTTCTTC. Residues: CSARLSDNEQFF.

The chain employs TRBV20-1 and TRBJ1-1, with D uncertain. Germline CDR1 and CDR2: DFQATT and SNEGSKA (reference sequence). CDR3 size: 14 residues. Trimming cost V 2 bases and J 0 bases, with 10 bases left between them. The CDR3, as DNA: TGCAGTGCTAGATCGGGAGGGTTGAACACTGAAGCTTTCTTT. This translates into CSARSGGLNTEAFF.

This clonotype was counted a few times. The chain recombines TRBV7-2 with TRBJ2-3; D possibly matches TRBD1 or TRBD2 (6 bases each). This CDR3 is built from 16 residues. V gave up 5 bases and J gave up 1 base, with 16 bases separating them. The germline CDR1 and CDR2 sequences are SGHTA and FQGNSA. This chain's CDR3 is CASSQGRGLGTDTQYF. The CDR3 DNA follows: TGTGCCAGCAGCCAGGGTCGGGGGCTCGGCACAGATACGCAGTATTTT.

This chain uses TRBV4-3 with TRBJ2-7, with TRBD2 identical over 8 bases. Germline V gives CDR1 LGHNA, CDR2 YSLEER. This CDR3 region has 15 residues. Trimming removed 1 base from V and 2 bases from J; junction bases left unmatched: 4. In nucleotides, the CDR3 is TGCGCCAGCAGCCAAGGACTAGCGCCTACCTACGAGCAGTACTTC. Amino acid sequence: CASSQGLAPTYEQYF.

This chain joins TRBV6-1 and TRBJ2-3; D perhaps matches TRBD2 (6 bases). From germline, CDR1 is MNHNS and CDR2 SASEGT. V was shortened by 3 bases and J by 9 bases, with 10 bases between the two germline ends. This CDR3 has 12 amino acids. CDR3 in amino acids: CASSEGRDTQYF. The CDR3 region has the DNA TGTGCCAGCAGTGAGGGGCGGGACACGCAGTATTTT.

About this clonotype itself: Relative to the germline gene, one junction end is altered; a read error may explain this. This CDR3 is CVSSKGRQGAFGYTF. CDR3 nucleotides: TGTGTCAGCAGCAAAGGGCGGCAGGGGGCGTTTGGCTACACCTTC. This chain joins TRBV7-2 and TRBJ1-2; 8 bases fit TRBD1. CDR1 SGHTA and CDR2 FQGNSA come from the germline V gene. The CDR3 has 15 amino acids.

This rearrangement joins TRBV7-2 to TRBJ2-5, with TRBD1 matching 9 bases. This CDR3 contains 15 residues. The ends lost 5 bases at V and 11 bases at J; junction bases unmatched: 15. CDR1 SGHTA and CDR2 FQGNSA come from the germline V gene. The CDR3 here is CASSLRDRGSNEQYF. The DNA of the CDR3 is TGTGCCAGCAGCCTCCGCGACAGGGGGTCCAATGAGCAGTACTTC.

The V gene is TRBV7-2, the J gene TRBJ1-5; maybe TRBD1 (5 bases). Looked up from germline, CDR1 is SGHTA and CDR2 is FQGNSA. V gave up 2 bases and J gave up 3 bases, with 8 bases separating them. CDR3 length: 14 amino acids. CDR3 sequence: CASSLRGYNQPQHF. DNA of the CDR3: TGTGCCAGCAGCTTAAGGGGTTACAATCAGCCCCAGCATTTT.

This clonotype was seen a single time. This chain links TRBV18 with TRBJ1-2; TRBD1 matches at 9 bases. V lost 3 bases to trimming and J lost 4 bases; unmatched junction nucleotides: 6. The CDR3 has 15 amino acids. Germline assignment: CDR1 KGHSH and CDR2 LQKENI. CDR3 bases: TGTGCCAGCTCACCTGCGGGACAGGGAAGCTATGGCTACACCTTC. Translation: CASSPAGQGSYGYTF.

V usage is TRBV7-3 and J usage is TRBJ1-6; no firm D call. Germline assignment: CDR1 SGHTA and CDR2 FQGTGA. Deletions cut 5 bases from V and 6 bases from J, with 14 bases between. CDR3 length: 15 amino acids. CDR3: CASSLNGFANSPLHF. The CDR3 coding sequence is TGTGCCAGCAGCCTAAACGGGTTCGCTAATTCACCCCTCCACTTT.

The chain employs TRBV2 and TRBJ2-7, with 9 bases that match TRBD1. CDR3 length: 15 amino acids. CDR1 and CDR2 (germline): SNHLY, FYNNEI. Trimming removed 7 bases from V and 2 bases from J; junction bases left unmatched: 9. CDR3 in amino acids: CASIPNRDRAYEQYF. The DNA for the CDR3 is TGTGCCAGCATCCCAAACCGGGACAGGGCCTACGAGCAGTACTTC.

This clonotype was recorded many times. The chain uses TRBV7-2 and TRBJ2-7, with a weak D call TRBD2 (5 bases). This CDR3 spans 16 amino acids. Trimming removed 1 base at V and 4 bases at J, with 17 bases between. CDR1 and CDR2 from the germline V gene are SGHTA and FQGNSA. The CDR3 region is CASSLVPVPAGYEQYF. In nucleotides, the CDR3 is TGTGCCAGCAGCTTAGTTCCTGTACCCGCGGGTTACGAGCAGTACTTC.

Written as DNA, the CDR3 is TGTGCCAGCAGCGTAGGAGGGGATAACTACAATGAGCAGTTCTTC. Its protein product is CASSVGGDNYNEQFF. J is TRBJ2-1 and V is TRBV9; D is perhaps TRBD1 or TRBD2 (5 bases each). This CDR3 is 15 amino acids long. V was shortened by 0 bases and J by 3 bases, with 10 bases between the two germline ends. Germline assignment: CDR1 SGDLS and CDR2 YYNGEE.

V usage is TRBV28 and J usage is TRBJ2-7, with 8 bases lining up with TRBD1. Germline V gives CDR1 MDHEN, CDR2 SYDVKM. V lost 9 bases, J lost 5 bases, and 9 bases stayed unmatched. The CDR3 contains 13 residues. CDR3 in amino acids: CASQGASRDEQYF. Here the CDR3 DNA reads TGTGCCAGTCAGGGGGCATCGCGAGACGAGCAGTACTTC.

The chain combines TRBV27 with TRBJ2-5; 12 nucleotides match TRBD2. Gene TRBJ2-7 matches the end of the DNA better, so the J call may be wrong. The germline V gene encodes CDR1 MNHEY and CDR2 SMNVEV (reference sequence). The CDR3 loop spans 18 amino acids. The CDR3: CASSLRGTPSGRAYEQYF. CDR3 DNA sequence: TGTGCCAGCAGTTTAAGGGGAACACCTAGCGGGAGGGCCTACGAGCAGTACTTC.

The chain couples TRBV12-3 or TRBV12-4 to TRBJ1-6; D uncertain. The CDR3 extends over 15 amino acids. Trimming cost V 4 bases and J 9 bases, with 16 bases left between them. CDR3: CASSSGSRKGSPLHF. The DNA of the CDR3 is TGTGCCAGCAGTTCGGGGTCTAGGAAGGGTTCACCCCTCCACTTT.

The rearrangement uses TRBV5-1 and TRBJ1-2; 10 bases are a match to TRBD1. The CDR3 spans 14 residues. The V and J ends lost 2 bases and 7 bases, in that order; junction bases with no gene match: 5. Germline loops: CDR1 SGHRS, CDR2 YFSETQ. CDR3 coding DNA: TGCGCCAGCAGCTTCCGGACAGGGGGTTCTGGCTACACCTTC. Translated, it gives CASSFRTGGSGYTF.

The chain employs TRBV7-2 and TRBJ2-7, with 8 bases lining up with TRBD2. The CDR3 is made up of 15 amino acids. Germline values: CDR1 SGHTA, CDR2 FQGNSA. The CDR3 sequence: CATSLAASGSYEQYF. The DNA of the CDR3 is TGTGCGACAAGCTTAGCGGCCAGCGGGAGCTACGAGCAGTACTTC.

About this clonotype itself: A read error may be the cause here, since a much bigger clone is one base away. The V gene is TRBV14, the J gene TRBJ2-5; tentatively, D is TRBD2 (6 bases). The germline CDR1 and CDR2 sequences are SGHDN and FVKESK. V lost 2 bases and J 11 bases, leaving 21 bases between the germline ends. This CDR3 is 15 amino acids long. The chain's CDR3 is CASSQLTAGSREQYF. As DNA, the CDR3 is TGTGCCAGCAGCCAATTAACGGCGGGAAGTCGTGAGCAGTACTTC.

The chain combines TRBV7-9 with TRBJ2-3; 8 bases fit TRBD2. From germline, CDR1 is SEHNR and CDR2 FQNEAQ (reference sequence). This CDR3 has 12 residues. The ends lost 7 bases at V and 4 bases at J; junction bases unmatched: 1. This chain's CDR3 is CASTGLADTQYF. The CDR3 region has the DNA TGTGCCAGCACGGGACTAGCAGATACGCAGTATTTT.